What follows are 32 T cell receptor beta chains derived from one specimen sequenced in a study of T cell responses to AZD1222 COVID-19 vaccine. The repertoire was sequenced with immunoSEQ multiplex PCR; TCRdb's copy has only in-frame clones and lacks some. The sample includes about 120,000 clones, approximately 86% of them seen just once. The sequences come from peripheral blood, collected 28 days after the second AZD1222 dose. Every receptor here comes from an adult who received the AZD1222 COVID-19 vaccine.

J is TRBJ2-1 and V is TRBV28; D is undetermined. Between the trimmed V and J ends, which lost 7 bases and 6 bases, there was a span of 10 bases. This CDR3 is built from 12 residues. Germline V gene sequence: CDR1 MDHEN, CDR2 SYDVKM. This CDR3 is CASMGALNEQFF. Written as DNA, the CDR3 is TGTGCCAGCATGGGCGCACTCAATGAGCAGTTCTTC. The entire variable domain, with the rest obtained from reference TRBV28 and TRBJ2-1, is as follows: DVKVTQSSRYLVKRTGEKVFLECVQDMDHENMFWYRQDPGLGLRLIYFSYDVKMKEKGDIPEGYSVSREKKERFSLILESASTNQTSMYLCASMGALNEQFFGPGTRLTVL.

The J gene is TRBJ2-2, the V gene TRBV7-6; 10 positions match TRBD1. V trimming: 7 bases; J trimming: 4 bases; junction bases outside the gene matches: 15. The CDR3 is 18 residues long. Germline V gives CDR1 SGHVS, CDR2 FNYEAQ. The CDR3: CASNLKYGQGDGTGELFF. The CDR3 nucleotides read TGTGCCAGCAACCTTAAATACGGACAGGGGGATGGCACCGGGGAGCTGTTTTTT.

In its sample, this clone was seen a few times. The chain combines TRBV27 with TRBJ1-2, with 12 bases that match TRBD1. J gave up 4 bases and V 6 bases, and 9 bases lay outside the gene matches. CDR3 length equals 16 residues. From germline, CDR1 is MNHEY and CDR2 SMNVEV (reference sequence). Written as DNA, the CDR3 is TGTGCCAGCAGCACAGCCGGGACAGGGGGCGCCTATGGCTACACCTTC. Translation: CASSTAGTGGAYGYTF.

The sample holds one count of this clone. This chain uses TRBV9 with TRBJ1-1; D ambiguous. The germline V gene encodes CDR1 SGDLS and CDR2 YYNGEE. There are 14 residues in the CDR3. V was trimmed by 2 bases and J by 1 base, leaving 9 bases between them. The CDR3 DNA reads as TGTGCCAGCAGCGTCAGTTCCCGGAACACTGAAGCTTTCTTT. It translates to CASSVSSRNTEAFF.

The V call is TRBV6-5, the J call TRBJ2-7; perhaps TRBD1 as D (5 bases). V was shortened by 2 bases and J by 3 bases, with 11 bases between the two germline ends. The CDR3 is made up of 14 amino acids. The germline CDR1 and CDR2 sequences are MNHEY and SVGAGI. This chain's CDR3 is CASSYTATDYEQYF. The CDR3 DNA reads TGTGCCAGCAGTTACACGGCGACAGACTACGAGCAGTACTTC.

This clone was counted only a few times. CDR3 sequence: CASSLGGMNTEAFF. The CDR3 nucleotides are TGTGCCAGCAGCTTGGGTGGAATGAACACTGAAGCTTTCTTT. The chain combines TRBV7-9 with TRBJ1-1; the D is unclear. The CDR3 extends over 14 amino acids. Looked up from germline, CDR1 is SEHNR and CDR2 is FQNEAQ (reference sequence). V lost 3 bases and J lost 0, with 8 bases in between.

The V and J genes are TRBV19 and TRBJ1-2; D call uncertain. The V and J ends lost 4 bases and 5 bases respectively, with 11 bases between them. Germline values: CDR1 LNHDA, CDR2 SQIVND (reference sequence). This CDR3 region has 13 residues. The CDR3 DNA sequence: TGTGCCAGTAGTACATCAGGCGGGTATGGCTACACCTTC. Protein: CASSTSGGYGYTF.

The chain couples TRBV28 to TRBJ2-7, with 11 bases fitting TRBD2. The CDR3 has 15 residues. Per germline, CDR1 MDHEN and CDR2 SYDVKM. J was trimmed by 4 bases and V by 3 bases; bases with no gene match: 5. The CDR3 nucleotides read TGTGCCAGCAGTTTTTCACTAGCGGGAGTGTACGAGCAGTACTTC. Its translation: CASSFSLAGVYEQYF.

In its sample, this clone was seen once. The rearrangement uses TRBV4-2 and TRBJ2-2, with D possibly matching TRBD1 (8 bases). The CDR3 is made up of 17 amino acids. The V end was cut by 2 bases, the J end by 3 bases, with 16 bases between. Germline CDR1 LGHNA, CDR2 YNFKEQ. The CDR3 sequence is CASSQHRTGRDTGELFF. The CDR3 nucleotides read TGTGCCAGCAGCCAACATAGGACAGGGAGGGACACCGGGGAGCTGTTTTTT.

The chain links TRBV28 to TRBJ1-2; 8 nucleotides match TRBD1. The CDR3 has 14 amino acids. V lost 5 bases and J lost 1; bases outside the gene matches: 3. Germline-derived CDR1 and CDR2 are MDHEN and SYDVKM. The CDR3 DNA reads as TGTGCCAGCAGTCACGGACAGGGTAACTATGGCTACACCTTC. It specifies CASSHGQGNYGYTF.

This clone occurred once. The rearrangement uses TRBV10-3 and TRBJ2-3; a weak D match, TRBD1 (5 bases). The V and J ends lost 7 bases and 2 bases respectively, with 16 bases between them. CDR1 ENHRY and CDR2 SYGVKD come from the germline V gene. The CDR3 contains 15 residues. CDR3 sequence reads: CAITPDNSNTDTQYF. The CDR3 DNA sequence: TGTGCCATCACCCCGGACAATTCCAACACAGATACGCAGTATTTT.

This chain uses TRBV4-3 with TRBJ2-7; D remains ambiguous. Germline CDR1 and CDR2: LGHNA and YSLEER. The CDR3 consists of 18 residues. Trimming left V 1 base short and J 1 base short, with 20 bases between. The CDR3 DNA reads TGCGCCAGCAGCCAAGGCCGCGTTAGCCTCGAAGGGTCCTACGAGCAGTACTTC. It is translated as CASSQGRVSLEGSYEQYF.

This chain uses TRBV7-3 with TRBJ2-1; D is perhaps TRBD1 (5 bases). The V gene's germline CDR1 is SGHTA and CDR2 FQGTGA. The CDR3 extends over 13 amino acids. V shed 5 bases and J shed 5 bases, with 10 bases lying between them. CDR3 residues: CASSQGTDNEQFF. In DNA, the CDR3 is TGTGCCAGCAGCCAGGGAACGGACAATGAGCAGTTCTTC.

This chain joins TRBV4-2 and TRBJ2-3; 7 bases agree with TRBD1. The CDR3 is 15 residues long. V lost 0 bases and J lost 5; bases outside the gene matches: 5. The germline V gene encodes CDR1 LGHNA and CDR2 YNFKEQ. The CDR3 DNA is TGTGCCAGCAGCCAAGATAACCAGGGGGAAGATACGCAGTATTTT. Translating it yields CASSQDNQGEDTQYF.

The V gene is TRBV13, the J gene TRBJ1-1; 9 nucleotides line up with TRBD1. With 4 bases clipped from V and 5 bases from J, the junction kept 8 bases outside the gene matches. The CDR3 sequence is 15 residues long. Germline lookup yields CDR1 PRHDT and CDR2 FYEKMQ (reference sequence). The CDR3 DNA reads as TGTGCCAGCAGCTCGCTAGGGACAGGGCCAACTGAAGCTTTCTTT. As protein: CASSSLGTGPTEAFF.

The CDR3 nucleotides are TGCGCCAGCAGGGACCAGGACAACACTGAAGCTTTCTTT. This encodes CASRDQDNTEAFF. The chain employs TRBV5-1 and TRBJ1-1; D is unresolved. V lost 5 bases and J lost 2, with 10 bases in between. Looked up from germline, CDR1 is SGHRS and CDR2 is YFSETQ. The CDR3 loop spans 13 amino acids.

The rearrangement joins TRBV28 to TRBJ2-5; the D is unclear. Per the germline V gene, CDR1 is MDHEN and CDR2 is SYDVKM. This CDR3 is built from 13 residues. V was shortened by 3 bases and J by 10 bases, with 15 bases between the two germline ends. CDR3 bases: TGTGCCAGCAGTTTGGGTTACGGTCTGGACCAGTACTTC. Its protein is CASSLGYGLDQYF.

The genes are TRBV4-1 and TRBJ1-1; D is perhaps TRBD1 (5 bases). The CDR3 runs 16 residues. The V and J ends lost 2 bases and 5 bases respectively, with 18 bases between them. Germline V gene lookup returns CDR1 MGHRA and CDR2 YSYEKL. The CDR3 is CASSQLYNSGGTEAFF. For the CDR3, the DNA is TGCGCCAGCAGCCAATTATACAACTCGGGGGGAACTGAAGCTTTCTTT.

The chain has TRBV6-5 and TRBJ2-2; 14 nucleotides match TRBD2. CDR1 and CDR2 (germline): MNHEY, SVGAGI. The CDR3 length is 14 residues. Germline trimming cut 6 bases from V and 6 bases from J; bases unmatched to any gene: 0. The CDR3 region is CASRTSGRAGELFF. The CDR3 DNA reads TGTGCCAGCAGGACTAGCGGGAGGGCCGGGGAGCTGTTTTTT.

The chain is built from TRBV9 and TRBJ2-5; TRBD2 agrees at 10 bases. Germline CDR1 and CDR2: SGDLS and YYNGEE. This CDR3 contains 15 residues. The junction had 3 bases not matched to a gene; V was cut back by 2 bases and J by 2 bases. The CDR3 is CASSVLAGVQETQYF. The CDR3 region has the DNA TGTGCCAGCAGCGTTCTAGCGGGAGTTCAAGAGACCCAGTACTTC.

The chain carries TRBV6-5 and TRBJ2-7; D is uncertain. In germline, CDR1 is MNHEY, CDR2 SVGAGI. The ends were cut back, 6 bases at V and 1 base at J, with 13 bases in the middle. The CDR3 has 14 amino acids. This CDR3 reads CASSPGRRSYEQYF. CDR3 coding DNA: TGTGCCAGCAGCCCCGGTCGGCGATCCTACGAGCAGTACTTC.

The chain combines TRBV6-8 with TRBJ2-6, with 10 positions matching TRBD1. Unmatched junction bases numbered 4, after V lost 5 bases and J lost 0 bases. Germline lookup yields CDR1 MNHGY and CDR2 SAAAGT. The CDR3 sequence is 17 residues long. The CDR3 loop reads CASSRDRGHSGANVLTF. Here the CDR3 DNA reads TGTGCCAGCAGTCGGGACAGGGGCCACTCTGGGGCCAACGTCCTGACTTTC.

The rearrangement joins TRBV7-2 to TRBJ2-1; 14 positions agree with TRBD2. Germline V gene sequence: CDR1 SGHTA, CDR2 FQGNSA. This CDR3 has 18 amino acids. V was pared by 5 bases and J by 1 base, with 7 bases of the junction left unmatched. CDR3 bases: TGTGCCAGCAGCCCCGGGACTAGCGGGAGCCGTTCCTACAATGAGCAGTTCTTC. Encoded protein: CASSPGTSGSRSYNEQFF. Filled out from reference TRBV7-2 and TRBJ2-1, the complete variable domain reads GAGVSQSPSNKVTEKGKDVELRCDPISGHTALYWYRQSLGQGLEFLIYFQGNSAPDKSGLPSDRFSAERTGGSVSTLTIQRTQQEDSAVYLCASSPGTSGSRSYNEQFFGPGTRLTVL.

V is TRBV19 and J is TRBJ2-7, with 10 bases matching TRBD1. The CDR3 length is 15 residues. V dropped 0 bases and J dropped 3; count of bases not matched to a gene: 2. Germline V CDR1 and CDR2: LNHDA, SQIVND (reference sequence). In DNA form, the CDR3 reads TGTGCCAGTAGTATAGACGGGACAGGGGACTACGAGCAGTACTTC. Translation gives CASSIDGTGDYEQYF.

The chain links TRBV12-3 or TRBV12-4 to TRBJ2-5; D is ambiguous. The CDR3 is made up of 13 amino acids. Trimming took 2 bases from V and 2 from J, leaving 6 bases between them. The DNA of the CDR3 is TGTGCCAGCAGTTTAAAGGGTCAAGAGACCCAGTACTTC. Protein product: CASSLKGQETQYF.

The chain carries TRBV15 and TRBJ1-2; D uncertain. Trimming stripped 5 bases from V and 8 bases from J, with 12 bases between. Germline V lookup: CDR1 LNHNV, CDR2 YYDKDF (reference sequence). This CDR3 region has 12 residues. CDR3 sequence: CATSSQGEGYTF. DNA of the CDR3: TGTGCCACCAGCTCCCAAGGAGAAGGCTACACCTTC.

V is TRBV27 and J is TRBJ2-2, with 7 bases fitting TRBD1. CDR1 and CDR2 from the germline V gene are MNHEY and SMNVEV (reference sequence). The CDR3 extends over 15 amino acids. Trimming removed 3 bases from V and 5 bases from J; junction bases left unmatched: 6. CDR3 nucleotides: TGTGCCAGCAGTTTCAGACAGGGTGATACCGGGGAGCTGTTTTTT. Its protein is CASSFRQGDTGELFF.

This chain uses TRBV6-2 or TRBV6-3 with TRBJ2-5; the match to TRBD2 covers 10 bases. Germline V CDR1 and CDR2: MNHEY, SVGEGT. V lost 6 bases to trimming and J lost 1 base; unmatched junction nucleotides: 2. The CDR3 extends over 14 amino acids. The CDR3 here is CASSLAGGQETQYF. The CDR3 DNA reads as TGTGCCAGCAGCTTAGCGGGGGGCCAAGAGACCCAGTACTTC.

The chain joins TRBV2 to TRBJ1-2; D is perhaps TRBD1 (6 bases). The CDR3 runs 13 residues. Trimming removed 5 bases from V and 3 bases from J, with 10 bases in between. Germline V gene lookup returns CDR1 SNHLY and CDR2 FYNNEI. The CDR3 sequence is CASSYRVDYGYTF. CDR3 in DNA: TGTGCCAGCAGTTACAGGGTAGACTATGGCTACACCTTC.

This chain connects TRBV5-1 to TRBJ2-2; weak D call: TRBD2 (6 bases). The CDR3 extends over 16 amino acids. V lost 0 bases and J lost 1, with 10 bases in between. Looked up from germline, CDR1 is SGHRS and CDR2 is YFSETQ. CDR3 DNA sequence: TGCGCCAGCAGCTTGGTTTTCGGGGGGAACACCGGGGAGCTGTTTTTT. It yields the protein CASSLVFGGNTGELFF. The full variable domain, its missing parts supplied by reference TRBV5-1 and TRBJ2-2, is KAGVTQTPRYLIKTRGQQVTLSCSPISGHRSVSWYQQTPGQGLQFLFEYFSETQRNKGNFPGRFSGRQFSNSRSEMNVSTLELGDSALYLCASSLVFGGNTGELFFGEGSRLTVL.

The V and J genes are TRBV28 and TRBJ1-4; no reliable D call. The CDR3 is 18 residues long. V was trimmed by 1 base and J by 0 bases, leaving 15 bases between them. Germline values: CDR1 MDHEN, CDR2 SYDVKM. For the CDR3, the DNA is TGTGCCAGCAGTTTATATGTTATGGGTAGGGCAACTAATGAAAAACTGTTTTTT. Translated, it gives CASSLYVMGRATNEKLFF. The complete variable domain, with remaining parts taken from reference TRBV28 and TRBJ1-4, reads DVKVTQSSRYLVKRTGEKVFLECVQDMDHENMFWYRQDPGLGLRLIYFSYDVKMKEKGDIPEGYSVSREKKERFSLILESASTNQTSMYLCASSLYVMGRATNEKLFFGSGTQLSVL.

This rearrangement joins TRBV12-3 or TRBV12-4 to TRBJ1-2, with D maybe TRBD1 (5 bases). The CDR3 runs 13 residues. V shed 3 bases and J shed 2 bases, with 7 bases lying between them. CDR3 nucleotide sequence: TGTGCCAGCAGTTTTGACAGCAACTATGGCTACACCTTC. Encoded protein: CASSFDSNYGYTF.